Presented here are 19 T cell receptor beta chains from one specimen sequenced in a study of a mutant IDH1 vaccine in newly diagnosed glioma. Antigens for these TCRs are unknown. Measured with immunoSEQ multiplex PCR; TCRdb has only the in-frame clones, and not every one. The data contain approximately 62,000 clones, 80% to 90% of them seen just once; the ten biggest clones take up about 4%. As for time point: week 35, safety follow-up. The study gave 300 ug of mutant IDH1 20-mer peptide per vaccine dose, with topical imiquimod. The sequences come from PBMCs, collected from a glioma patient whose treatment included an IDH1 peptide vaccine. These receptors were obtained from a man aged 30-40 years with glioma.

This sequence joins TRBV25-1 and TRBJ2-2; D call uncertain. This CDR3 is 13 amino acids long. V shed 3 bases and J shed 6 bases, with 8 bases lying between them. Looked up from germline, CDR1 is MGHDK and CDR2 is SYGVNS. The CDR3 coding sequence is TGTGCCAGCAGTGAGACACGGTCCGGGGAGCTGTTTTTT. It yields the protein CASSETRSGELFF. The full variable domain, with the rest looked up from reference TRBV25-1 and TRBJ2-2, is EADIYQTPRYLVIGTGKKITLECSQTMGHDKMYWYQQDPGMELHLIHYSYGVNSTEKGDLSSESTVSRIRTEHFPLTLESARPSHTSQYLCASSETRSGELFFGEGSRLTVL.

This clone was recorded once. This sequence joins TRBV11-2 and TRBJ2-7; either TRBD1 or TRBD2 may supply D (7 bases each). The CDR3 totals 14 residues. V lost 3 bases to trimming and J lost 2 bases, with 11 bases between them. Germline-derived CDR1 and CDR2 are SGHAT and FQNNGV. CDR3 DNA sequence: TGTGCCAGCAGCTTGACAGGGACTACCTACGAGCAGTACTTC. The encoded protein is CASSLTGTTYEQYF. The full variable domain, completed using reference TRBV11-2 and TRBJ2-7, is EAGVAQSPRYKIIEKRQSVAFWCNPISGHATLYWYQQILGQGPKLLIQFQNNGVVDDSQLPKDRFSAERLKGVDSTLKIQPAKLEDSAVYLCASSLTGTTYEQYFGPGTRLTVT.

The chain employs TRBV7-9 and TRBJ1-1; unclear D gene. V was trimmed by 5 bases and J by 10 bases, leaving 14 bases between them. This CDR3 region has 12 residues. The germline CDR1 and CDR2 sequences are SEHNR and FQNEAQ (reference sequence). CDR3 coding DNA: TGTGCCAGCAGCACCCCCGGTCTTGGAGCTTTCTTT. Protein: CASSTPGLGAFF.

V usage is TRBV5-1 and J usage is TRBJ1-2; 7 bases align to TRBD1. The CDR3 loop spans 13 amino acids. From germline, CDR1 is SGHRS and CDR2 YFSETQ. The V gene end was trimmed by 3 bases and the J gene end by 4 bases; junction bases not matched to a gene: 3. The chain's CDR3 is CASSSTGSYGYTF. CDR3 DNA: TGCGCCAGCAGCTCGACAGGGAGCTATGGCTACACCTTC. The full variable domain, its missing parts supplied by reference TRBV5-1 and TRBJ1-2, is KAGVTQTPRYLIKTRGQQVTLSCSPISGHRSVSWYQQTPGQGLQFLFEYFSETQRNKGNFPGRFSGRQFSNSRSEMNVSTLELGDSALYLCASSSTGSYGYTFGSGTRLTVV.

Worth noting for this clone: The junction and the germline gene differ at one end; a read error may be behind it. The CDR3 loop is CASSPTAANALTF. CDR3 DNA sequence: TGTGCCAGCAGTCCTACCGCGGCCAACGCCCTGACTTTC. The V gene is TRBV5-6, the J gene TRBJ2-6; no clear D gene. The germline CDR1 and CDR2 sequences are SGHDT and YYEEEE. The CDR3 spans 13 residues. The full variable domain, its missing parts supplied by reference TRBV5-6 and TRBJ2-6, is DAGVTQSPTHLIKTRGQQVTLRCSPKSGHDTVSWYQQALGQGPQFIFQYYEEEERQRGNFPDRFSGHQFPNYSSELNVNALLLGDSALYLCASSPTAANALTFGAGSRLTVL.

The chain links TRBV4-1 to TRBJ2-7; the D is unclear. CDR3 length: 11 amino acids. Between the trimmed V and J ends, which lost 5 bases and 1 base, there was a span of 3 bases. From germline, CDR1 is MGHRA and CDR2 YSYEKL. The CDR3 sequence: CASSSSYEQYF. As DNA, the CDR3 is TGCGCCAGCAGCAGTTCCTACGAGCAGTACTTC.

The rearrangement uses TRBV5-1 and TRBJ2-3, with D unresolved. Germline V gene lookup returns CDR1 SGHRS and CDR2 YFSETQ. With 2 bases removed from V and 0 bases from J, the gap between germline ends came to 4 bases. CDR3 size: 13 residues. The CDR3 sequence is CASSFPSTDTQYF. In nucleotides, the CDR3 is TGCGCCAGCAGCTTCCCTAGCACAGATACGCAGTATTTT.

The gene calls are TRBV6-1 and TRBJ1-2, with D perhaps TRBD1 (6 bases). The germline V and J ends were trimmed by 2 bases and 3 bases, with 10 bases remaining between them. Germline V gene lookup returns CDR1 MNHNS and CDR2 SASEGT. The CDR3 runs to 14 residues. DNA for the CDR3: TGTGCCAGCAGTGAATTGGGGGCCCACTATGGCTACACCTTC. This sequence encodes CASSELGAHYGYTF.

The genes are TRBV6-1 and TRBJ2-6, with D possibly being TRBD2 (6 bases). V lost 4 bases and J 0 bases, leaving 13 bases between the germline ends. The CDR3 is 17 amino acids. CDR1 and CDR2 from the germline V gene are MNHNS and SASEGT. The CDR3 DNA reads as TGTGCCAGCAGTGTGGGGGGAACCCCCTCTGGGGCCAACGTCCTGACTTTC. It codes for CASSVGGTPSGANVLTF.

The V and J genes are TRBV27 and TRBJ2-7; TRBD1 matches at 7 bases. The CDR3 sequence is 16 residues long. V was clipped by 4 bases and J by 0 bases; unmatched bases: 9. Germline CDR1 is MNHEY and CDR2 is SMNVEV (reference sequence). The DNA of the CDR3 is TGTGCCAGCAGTTCCCTCAGTGCAGGGGGCTCCTACGAGCAGTACTTC. Translation: CASSSLSAGGSYEQYF.

The V and J genes are TRBV6-6 and TRBJ2-5; TRBD1 matches 7 bases. The DNA end lines up better with TRBJ2-7; the J call may be wrong. The CDR3 covers 15 residues. CDR1 and CDR2 (germline): MNHNY, SVGAGI (reference sequence). CDR3 in amino acids: CASSYYKGASYEQYF. In DNA form, the CDR3 reads TGTGCCAGCAGTTACTACAAGGGGGCCTCCTACGAGCAGTACTTC.

The chain links TRBV2 to TRBJ1-2; D remains ambiguous. The germline V and J ends were trimmed by 7 bases and 2 bases, with 8 bases remaining between them. From germline, CDR1 is SNHLY and CDR2 FYNNEI. The CDR3 is 12 residues long. In nucleotides, the CDR3 is TGTGCCAGCACCCCATTCAACTATGGCTACACCTTC. It codes for CASTPFNYGYTF.

The sample holds a few counts of this clone. V gene TRBV6-5 combines with J gene TRBJ1-1; 10 bases align to TRBD1. This CDR3 contains 15 residues. Germline assignment: CDR1 MNHEY and CDR2 SVGAGI. The junction had 13 bases not matched to a gene; V was cut back by 9 bases and J by 6 bases. As DNA, the CDR3 is TGTGCCAGTATTACCGGGACAGGGGTTATCGCTGAAGCTTTCTTT. Its translation is CASITGTGVIAEAFF.

The V gene is TRBV2, the J gene TRBJ2-5; no clear D. The DNA end is a closer match to TRBJ2-7, so the J assignment may be wrong. The CDR3 covers 14 residues. The V gene's germline CDR1 is SNHLY and CDR2 FYNNEI. In nucleotides, the CDR3 is TGTGCCAGCAGCCCCTACGCCGCAGGAAACGAGCAGTACTTC. Protein product: CASSPYAAGNEQYF.

This chain connects TRBV5-1 to TRBJ1-2, with D tentatively TRBD1 (5 bases). The germline V gene has CDR1 SGHRS and CDR2 YFSETQ. Deletions cut 0 bases from V and 3 bases from J, with 24 bases between. The CDR3 length is 19 residues. The CDR3 sequence: CASSLGDISLRDGDYGYTF. CDR3 nucleotides: TGCGCCAGCAGCTTGGGGGATATTAGCCTCCGGGACGGTGACTATGGCTACACCTTC.

The chain uses TRBV5-1 and TRBJ2-2; perhaps TRBD1 as D (5 bases). The CDR3 loop spans 14 amino acids. Trimming stripped 4 bases from V and 1 base from J, with 8 bases between. Germline CDR1 is SGHRS and CDR2 is YFSETQ. CDR3 loop: CASSGQGNTGELFF. The CDR3 region has the DNA TGCGCCAGCAGCGGGCAGGGGAACACCGGGGAGCTGTTTTTT.

The chain employs TRBV19 and TRBJ2-6; 9 nucleotides agree with TRBD1. This CDR3 has 18 amino acids. V shed 5 bases and J 2 bases; nucleotides not matched to a gene: 10. Germline V gives CDR1 LNHDA, CDR2 SQIVND (reference sequence). As DNA, the CDR3 is TGTGCCAGTAGTCCAGAGGAGGGACAGGGAACTGGGGCCAACGTCCTGACTTTC. Translated, it gives CASSPEEGQGTGANVLTF.

The chain joins TRBV30 to TRBJ1-4, with D perhaps TRBD1 (6 bases). V was shortened by 1 base and J by 7 bases, with 10 bases between the two germline ends. This CDR3 contains 13 residues. Germline values: CDR1 GTSNPN, CDR2 SVGIG (reference sequence). The CDR3 coding sequence is TGTGCCTGGAGTGGGGTCAGGGGTGAAAAACTGTTTTTT. Translation: CAWSGVRGEKLFF. The full variable domain, completed using reference TRBV30 and TRBJ1-4, is SQTIHQWPATLVQPVGSPLSLECTVEGTSNPNLYWYRQAAGRGLQLLFYSVGIGQISSEVPQNLSASRPQDRQFILSSKKLLLSDSGFYLCAWSGVRGEKLFFGSGTQLSVL.

This clone showed up just once. This chain connects TRBV6-6 to TRBJ2-3; D is undetermined. The germline V gene has CDR1 MNHNY and CDR2 SVGAGI (reference sequence). The CDR3 contains 16 residues. Deletions cut 4 bases from V and 1 base from J, with 15 bases between. The CDR3 bases are TGTGCCAGCAGTTTTGGCAGAACAGCCGGCACAGATACGCAGTATTTT. It codes for CASSFGRTAGTDTQYF.